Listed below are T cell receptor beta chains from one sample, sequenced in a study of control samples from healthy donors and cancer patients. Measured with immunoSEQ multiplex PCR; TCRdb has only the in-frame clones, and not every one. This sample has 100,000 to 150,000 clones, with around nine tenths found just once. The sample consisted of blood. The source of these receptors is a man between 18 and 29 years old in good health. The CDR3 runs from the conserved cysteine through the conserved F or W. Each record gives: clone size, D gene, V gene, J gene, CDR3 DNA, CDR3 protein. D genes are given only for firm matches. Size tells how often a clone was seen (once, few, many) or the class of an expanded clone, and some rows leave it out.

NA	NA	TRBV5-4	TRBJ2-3	TGTGCCAGCAGCTTGGTGGGCGGGGGCCCCCCGGATACGCAGTATTTT	CASSLVGGGPPDTQYF
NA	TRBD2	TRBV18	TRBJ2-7	TGTGCCAGCTCACCCCGGTGGGGGGGGGACCCCTACGAGCAGTACTTC	CASSPRWGGDPYEQYF
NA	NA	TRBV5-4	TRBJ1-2	TGTGCCAGCAGCCCGGGGACCCCATTTCGGGGCTACACCTTC	CASSPGTPFRGYTF
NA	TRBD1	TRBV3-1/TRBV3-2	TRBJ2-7	TGTGCCAGCAGCCCCGGGACAGGGTCCTACGAGCAGTACTTC	CASSPGTGSYEQYF
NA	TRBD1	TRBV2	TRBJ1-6	TGTGCCAGCAGTGGAGTCCGGGACAGATATAATTCACCCCTCCACTTT	CASSGVRDRYNSPLHF
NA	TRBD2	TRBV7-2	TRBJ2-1	TGTGCCAGCAGCTTGCTTAGCGGGGGGGCCAACGGGGATGAGCAGTTCTTC	CASSLLSGGANGDEQFF
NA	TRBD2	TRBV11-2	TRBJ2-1	TGTGCCAGCAGCTTATCACCCAGCGGGGACAATGAGCAGTTCTTC	CASSLSPSGDNEQFF
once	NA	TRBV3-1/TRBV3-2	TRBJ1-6	TGTGCCAGCAGCCAAGATCCGACAGCGAGCTCCTATAATTCACCCCTCCACTTT	CASSQDPTASSYNSPLHF
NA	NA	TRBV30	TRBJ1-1	TGTGCCTGGATAAAGGTTACGACAGTGAACACTGAAGCTTTCTTT	CAWIKVTTVNTEAFF
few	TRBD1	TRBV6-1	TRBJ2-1	TGTGCCAGCAGTGAACTGGCAGGGGGCATGGATGAGCAGTTCTTC	CASSELAGGMDEQFF
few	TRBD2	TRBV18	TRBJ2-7	TGTGCCAGCTCACCAGGCAGTAGCGGGAGCTACGAGCAGTACTTC	CASSPGSSGSYEQYF
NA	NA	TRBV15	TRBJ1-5	TGTGCCACCAGCAGAGATGTCCAGCCCCAGCATTTT	CATSRDVQPQHF
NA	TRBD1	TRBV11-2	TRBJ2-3	TGTGCCAGCAGCTTACGATATCGACAGGGTTCAGATACGCAGTATTTT	CASSLRYRQGSDTQYF
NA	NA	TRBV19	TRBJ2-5	TGTGCCAGTAGTATGATTGGGGGGACAGAGACCCAGTACTTC	CASSMIGGTETQYF
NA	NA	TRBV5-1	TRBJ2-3	TGCGCCAGCAGCTTGGGTGGCGGGGGCACAGATACGCAGTATTTT	CASSLGGGGTDTQYF
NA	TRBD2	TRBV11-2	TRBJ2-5	TGTGCCAGCAGCTTAGATGGCGGGGGGCCCCAAGAGACCCAGTACTTC	CASSLDGGGPQETQYF
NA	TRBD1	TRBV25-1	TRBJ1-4	TGTGCCAGCAGTCCCCGACTGGGCAGGGGGCTAGAAATTGAAAAACTGTTTTTT	CASSPRLGRGLEIEKLFF
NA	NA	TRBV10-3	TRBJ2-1	TGTGCCATCAGTGATAGTATGGGTCTAGCCGGGCAAGACAATGAGCAGTTCTTC	CAISDSMGLAGQDNEQFF
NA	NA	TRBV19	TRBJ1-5	TGTGCCAGTAGTAACCCGGGTGGGGGGAATCAGCCCCAGCATTTT	CASSNPGGGNQPQHF
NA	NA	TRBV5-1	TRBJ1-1	TGCGCCAGCAGCTTTTATCTTGGAAGAACTGAAGCTTTCTTT	CASSFYLGRTEAFF
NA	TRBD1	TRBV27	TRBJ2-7	TGTGCCAGCAGTGCGTCGACAGGGGGTAACGAGCAGTACTTC	CASSASTGGNEQYF
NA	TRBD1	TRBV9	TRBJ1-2	TGTGCCAGCAGCCCACGTACGCTACCGGGACAGCCAGGCTATGGCTACACCTTC	CASSPRTLPGQPGYGYTF
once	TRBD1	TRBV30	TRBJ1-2	TGTGCCTGGGCGATATCGGCAGGGGGGTTTGGCTACACCTTC	CAWAISAGGFGYTF
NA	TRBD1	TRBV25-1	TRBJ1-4	TGTGCCAGCAGTTTGACAGGGGGACGAGAAAAACTGTTTTTT	CASSLTGGREKLFF
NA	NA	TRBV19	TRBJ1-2	TGTGCCAGTTTGCGGGGGTCTTCCTATGGCTACACCTTC	CASLRGSSYGYTF
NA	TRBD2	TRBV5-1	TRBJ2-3	TGCGCCAGCAGCAGTCTAGCGGCGCTTGTCACAGATACGCAGTATTTT	CASSSLAALVTDTQYF
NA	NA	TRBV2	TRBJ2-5	TGTGCCAGCAGTCCGACATGGACAAGCGAGACCCAGTACTTC	CASSPTWTSETQYF
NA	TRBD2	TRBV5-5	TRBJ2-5	TGTGCCAGCGTCGGGACTAGCGGGGGACCCCAAGAGACCCAGTACTTC	CASVGTSGGPQETQYF
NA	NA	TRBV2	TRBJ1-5	TGTGCCAGCAAGGTGGCCGGCAATCAGCCCCAGCATTTT	CASKVAGNQPQHF
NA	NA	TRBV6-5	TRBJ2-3	TGTGCCAGCAGTTACCCAGGGACCGATACGCAGTATTTT	CASSYPGTDTQYF
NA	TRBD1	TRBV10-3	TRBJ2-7	TGTGCCATCAGTGAGACGACAGGGTGGTACGAGCAGTACTTC	CAISETTGWYEQYF
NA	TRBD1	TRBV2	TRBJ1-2	TGTGCCACCAAAACGGACAGGGCAGCCTATGGCTACACCTTC	CATKTDRAAYGYTF
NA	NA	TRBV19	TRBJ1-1	TGTGCCACCTCATTTAACTGGAACACTGAAGCTTTCTTT	CATSFNWNTEAFF